What follows are 6 T cell receptor beta chains derived from one specimen sequenced in a study of T cell changes during pregnancy in multiple sclerosis. Sequencing used immunoSEQ multiplex PCR; TCRdb keeps in-frame clones, though not all of them. The sample holds roughly 84,000 clones, just under 95% seen once. The material sequenced was peripheral blood, taken in the third trimester of pregnancy. Receptors were obtained from a female donor in good health, enrolled as a control in a pregnancy study.

This chain links TRBV6-5 with TRBJ2-5, with TRBD1 identical over 8 bases. Germline lookup yields CDR1 MNHEY and CDR2 SVGAGI. The CDR3 sequence is 14 residues long. Losses at the gene ends were 6 bases for V and 6 bases for J; bases not matched to a gene: 9. The CDR3 spells CASSRGQAEKTQYF. In DNA, the CDR3 is TGTGCCAGCAGCCGGGGACAGGCGGAGAAGACCCAGTACTTC.

In its sample, this clone was seen a few times. The chain has TRBV4-1 and TRBJ2-7; 9 bases fit TRBD1. V lost 3 bases, J lost 3 bases, and 9 bases stayed unmatched. CDR1 and CDR2 (germline): MGHRA, YSYEKL. The CDR3 length is 16 residues. As DNA, the CDR3 is TGCGCCAGCAGCCAGGAGAATGACAGGGGGTACTACGAGCAGTACTTC. The encoded protein is CASSQENDRGYYEQYF.

The V gene is TRBV11-2, the J gene TRBJ2-7; 8 bases are a match to TRBD1. CDR3 length equals 14 residues. In germline, CDR1 is SGHAT, CDR2 FQNNGV. V gave up 5 bases and J gave up 2 bases; unmatched junction bases: 5. The CDR3 sequence is CASSQGAGAYEQYF. DNA of the CDR3: TGTGCCAGCAGCCAGGGGGCAGGAGCCTACGAGCAGTACTTC.

The J gene is TRBJ2-3, the V gene TRBV6-5, with D perhaps TRBD1 (6 bases). Germline V gives CDR1 MNHEY, CDR2 SVGAGI. V was pared by 2 bases and J by 0 bases, with 9 bases between. CDR3 length equals 15 residues. The chain's CDR3 is CASSYRGSSTDTQYF. The CDR3 DNA is TGTGCCAGCAGTTACAGGGGGTCAAGCACAGATACGCAGTATTTT.

V gene TRBV5-1 combines with J gene TRBJ2-7, with 10 nucleotides matching TRBD2. Losses at the gene ends were 4 bases for V and 6 bases for J; bases not matched to a gene: 10. This CDR3 contains 15 residues. Germline V gene data show CDR1 as SGHRS and CDR2 as YFSETQ. The CDR3 loop reads CASSPGLASPREQYF. CDR3 in DNA: TGCGCCAGCAGCCCGGGACTAGCGTCTCCGCGCGAGCAGTACTTC.

The CDR3 DNA follows: TGTGCCAGCAGCCCCCCCGGAGCTCGGTCCAATGAGCAGTTCTTC. This encodes CASSPPGARSNEQFF. The chain recombines TRBV6-5 with TRBJ2-1; D is ambiguous. From germline, CDR1 is MNHEY and CDR2 SVGAGI. This CDR3 has 15 residues. V was trimmed by 6 bases and J by 6 bases, leaving 18 bases between them.